This TCR beta chain originates from a study of memory CD4+ T cells and cytomegalovirus serostatus. Study summary: This sample comes from healthy Belgian adults, under 10 CMV seropositive, 20 to 25 seronegative.

Single viable CD3+CD4+CD8-CD45RO+ cells were sorted as the memory CD4+ T cells. TCRdb keeps only in-frame clones here, not all; method: immunoSEQ multiplex PCR. This repertoire shows just over 40,000 clones, 79% found once; its top ten account for approximately 0.77%. The CDR3 covers 12 residues. Trimming left V 10 bases short and J 8 bases short, with 17 bases between. Germline V gene sequence: CDR1 MGHRA, CDR2 YSYEKL. General study findings and limits: Suggested: most of the CMV-linked TCR signature lies in CD4+ memory cells.

On this clone itself: The antigen is not known.

The sequence was obtained from an adult in good health and CMV-seronegative. Sequenced input: memory CD4+ T cells from blood. This chain uses TRBV4-1 with TRBJ1-2; possibly TRBD1 for D (5 bases). CDR3 in DNA: TGCGCCACCCAAGGGGCCGGAGAGGGCTACACCTTC. It translates to CATQGAGEGYTF.